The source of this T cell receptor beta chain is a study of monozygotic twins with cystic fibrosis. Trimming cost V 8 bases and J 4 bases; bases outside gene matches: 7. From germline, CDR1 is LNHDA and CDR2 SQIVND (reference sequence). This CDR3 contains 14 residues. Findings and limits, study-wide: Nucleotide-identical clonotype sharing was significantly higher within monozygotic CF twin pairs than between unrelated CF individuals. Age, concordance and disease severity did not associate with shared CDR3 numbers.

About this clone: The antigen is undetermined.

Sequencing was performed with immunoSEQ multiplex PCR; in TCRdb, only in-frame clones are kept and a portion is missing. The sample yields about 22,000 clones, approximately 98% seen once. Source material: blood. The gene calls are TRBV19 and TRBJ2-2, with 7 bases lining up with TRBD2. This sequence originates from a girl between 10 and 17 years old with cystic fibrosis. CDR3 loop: CASRLGRPTGELFF. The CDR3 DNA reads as TGTGCCAGTCGCCTCGGGAGGCCCACCGGGGAGCTGTTTTTT.